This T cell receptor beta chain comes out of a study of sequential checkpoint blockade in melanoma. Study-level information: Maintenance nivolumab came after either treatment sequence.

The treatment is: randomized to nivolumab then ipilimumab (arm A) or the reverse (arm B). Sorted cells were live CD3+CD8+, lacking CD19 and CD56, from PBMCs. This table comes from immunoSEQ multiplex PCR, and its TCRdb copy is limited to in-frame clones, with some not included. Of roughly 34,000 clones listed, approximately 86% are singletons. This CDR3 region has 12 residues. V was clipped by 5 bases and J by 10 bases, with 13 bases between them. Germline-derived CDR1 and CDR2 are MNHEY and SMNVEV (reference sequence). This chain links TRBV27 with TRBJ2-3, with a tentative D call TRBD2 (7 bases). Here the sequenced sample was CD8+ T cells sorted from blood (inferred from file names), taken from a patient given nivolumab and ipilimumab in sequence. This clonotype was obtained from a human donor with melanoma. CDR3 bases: TGTGCCAGCAGTCTAGGGGGGGGGTCGCAGTATTTT. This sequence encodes CASSLGGGSQYF.